Shown below are 21 T cell receptor beta chains from a single sample sequenced in a study of cytomegalovirus exposure and HLA in healthy donors. The primer mix had 60 Vbeta and 13 Jbeta primers. Profiling relied on immunoSEQ multiplex PCR, and the TCRdb table lists in-frame clones only, not all of them. The repertoire includes 150,000 to 200,000 clones, around two thirds of them detected once, and about 2.9% sits in the top ten. Sequencing input: PBMCs. These receptors originate from a man aged 35-49 years in good health and CMV-seronegative.

For this clone: Other nucleotide sequences in the sample specify the same CDR3. The chain links TRBV19 to TRBJ1-1, with 12 bases that match TRBD1. This CDR3 contains 16 residues. Looked up from germline, CDR1 is LNHDA and CDR2 is SQIVND (reference sequence). V was clipped by 0 bases and J by 9 bases; unmatched bases: 8. CDR3 region: CASSIDAGTGGGKAFF. CDR3 in DNA: TGTGCCAGTAGTATAGACGCCGGGACAGGGGGCGGGAAAGCTTTCTTT.

This clone was seen only a few times. This chain joins TRBV7-3 and TRBJ2-3; 9 nucleotides line up with TRBD2. The trim removed 5 bases at V and 8 bases at J, leaving 11 bases unmatched. Germline V lookup: CDR1 SGHTA, CDR2 FQGTGA. The CDR3 is 15 amino acids. CDR3 nucleotides: TGTGCCAGCAGCAAGGGACTAGCTGCGAGGGGTACGCAGTATTTT. Residues: CASSKGLAARGTQYF.

J is TRBJ1-5 and V is TRBV19; TRBD1 matches 11 bases. Germline lookup yields CDR1 LNHDA and CDR2 SQIVND (reference sequence). The V segment lost 5 bases and the J segment 8 bases; nucleotides outside the gene matches: 5. This CDR3 is 14 amino acids long. Here the CDR3 DNA reads TGTGCCAGTAGTGGGACAGGGGGAAGGAAGCCCCAGCATTTT. Its protein is CASSGTGGRKPQHF.

The chain has TRBV5-1 and TRBJ2-7; D possibly corresponds to TRBD2 (5 bases). Trimming removed 2 bases at V and 3 bases at J, with 12 bases between. The CDR3 is 14 amino acids. From germline, CDR1 is SGHRS and CDR2 YFSETQ. DNA of the CDR3: TGCGCCAGCAGCTTCAATGCGGGTTTCTACGAGCAGTACTTC. It codes for CASSFNAGFYEQYF. Drawing the rest from reference TRBV5-1 and TRBJ2-7, the complete variable domain is KAGVTQTPRYLIKTRGQQVTLSCSPISGHRSVSWYQQTPGQGLQFLFEYFSETQRNKGNFPGRFSGRQFSNSRSEMNVSTLELGDSALYLCASSFNAGFYEQYFGPGTRLTVT.

The chain joins TRBV5-5 to TRBJ1-2; D is possibly TRBD1 (6 bases). The ends were cut back, 3 bases at V and 5 bases at J, with 17 bases in the middle. Germline V gene sequence: CDR1 SGHKS, CDR2 YYEKEE (reference sequence). CDR3 size: 15 residues. The chain's CDR3 is CASSSLGGDTYGYTF. The DNA for the CDR3 is TGTGCCAGCAGCTCGCTCGGGGGGGACACTTATGGCTACACCTTC.

The gene calls are TRBV7-2 and TRBJ1-6; D ambiguous. V was pared by 6 bases and J by 9 bases, with 12 bases between. Germline CDR1 reads SGHTA; CDR2 reads FQGNSA. The CDR3 runs 13 residues. The CDR3: CASSLAILSPLHF. CDR3 bases: TGTGCCAGCAGTCTAGCCATCCTTTCACCCCTCCACTTT.

The chain links TRBV7-8 to TRBJ1-1; tentative D call: TRBD1 (6 bases). This CDR3 spans 15 amino acids. Germline CDR1 SGHVS, CDR2 FQNEAQ. Deletions cut 5 bases from V and 1 base from J, with 14 bases between. CDR3: CASSLLPGQNTEAFF. DNA for the CDR3: TGTGCCAGCAGCCTACTACCGGGACAGAACACTGAAGCTTTCTTT.

V and J are TRBV5-6 and TRBJ1-2; no reliable D call. Germline lookup yields CDR1 SGHDT and CDR2 YYEEEE. The CDR3 has 12 residues. Trimming stripped 0 bases from V and 4 bases from J, with 4 bases between. In nucleotides, the CDR3 is TGTGCCAGCAGCTTGGAAGCCTATGGCTACACCTTC. This sequence encodes CASSLEAYGYTF.

The chain links TRBV19 to TRBJ1-5; D remains ambiguous. The CDR3 runs 12 residues. Germline V gives CDR1 LNHDA, CDR2 SQIVND (reference sequence). V lost 7 bases and J 1 base, leaving 5 bases between the germline ends. CDR3 DNA sequence: TGTGCCAGTATCGGGAGCAATCAGCCCCAGCATTTT. Protein: CASIGSNQPQHF. Using reference TRBV19 and TRBJ1-5 for the parts outside the CDR3, the full variable domain is DGGITQSPKYLFRKEGQNVTLSCEQNLNHDAMYWYRQDPGQGLRLIYYSQIVNDFQKGDIAEGYSVSREKKESFPLTVTSAQKNPTAFYLCASIGSNQPQHFGDGTRLSIL.

This clone has only a few counts. The V and J genes are TRBV29-1 and TRBJ1-2; D unresolved. The CDR3 length is 12 residues. Trimming cost V 0 bases and J 8 bases, with 10 bases left between them. Per germline, CDR1 SQVTM and CDR2 ANQGSEA. CDR3 sequence (DNA): TGCAGCGTTGAAGATCGTAACGAGGGCTACACCTTC. Translating gives CSVEDRNEGYTF.

In this sample, this clone turned up once. V gene TRBV5-8 combines with J gene TRBJ2-2; 10 nucleotides agree with TRBD1. V trimming: 2 bases; J trimming: 3 bases; junction bases outside the gene matches: 4. The CDR3 totals 16 residues. Germline V gene sequence: CDR1 SGHTS, CDR2 YDEGEE. DNA for the CDR3: TGTGCCAGCAGCTTAGCCGGGACAGGGGACACCGGGGAGCTGTTTTTT. Its protein is CASSLAGTGDTGELFF.

The J gene is TRBJ1-2, the V gene TRBV19, with 7 bases identical to TRBD1. There are 13 residues in the CDR3. The germline V gene encodes CDR1 LNHDA and CDR2 SQIVND (reference sequence). J lost 7 bases, V lost 9 bases, and 11 bases had no gene match. CDR3 sequence reads: CASHDRVRGGYTF. The CDR3 DNA reads as TGTGCCAGCCACGACAGGGTAAGGGGTGGCTACACCTTC.

The chain carries TRBV5-4 and TRBJ2-5; no definite D call. Germline CDR1 SGHNT, CDR2 YYREEE (reference sequence). The V end lost 2 bases, the J end lost 2 bases, and 7 bases lay between the germline ends. The CDR3 length is 13 residues. In nucleotides, the CDR3 is TGTGCCAGCAGCTTCGAGACACAAGAGACCCAGTACTTC. Amino acid sequence: CASSFETQETQYF.

The V and J genes are TRBV5-4 and TRBJ2-7, with 7 nucleotides matching TRBD1. Germline V gene lookup returns CDR1 SGHNT and CDR2 YYREEE (reference sequence). Trimming cost V 8 bases and J 1 base; bases outside gene matches: 9. This CDR3 contains 14 residues. Here the CDR3 reads CASSRQGPSYEQYF. The CDR3 region has the DNA TGTGCCAGTTCTAGACAGGGACCGTCCTACGAGCAGTACTTC.

The rearrangement links TRBV5-1 to TRBJ2-2; 7 nucleotides align to TRBD1. This CDR3 is built from 14 residues. With 4 bases clipped from V and 6 bases from J, the junction kept 6 bases outside the gene matches. The V gene's germline CDR1 is SGHRS and CDR2 YFSETQ. This CDR3 reads CASSQDTGAGELFF. The CDR3 nucleotides are TGCGCCAGCAGCCAAGACACAGGGGCCGGGGAGCTGTTTTTT.

This clone was counted once. V and J are TRBV6-1 and TRBJ2-3; 8 nucleotides align to TRBD1. The CDR3 contains 15 residues. Germline CDR1 MNHNS, CDR2 SASEGT. The J segment lost 5 bases and the V segment lost 4 bases, leaving 8 bases of the junction unmatched. CDR3 DNA: TGTGCCAGCAGTGGAGGGCAGGGGGCGAGAGATACGCAGTATTTT. Protein sequence: CASSGGQGARDTQYF.

The V gene is TRBV2, the J gene TRBJ2-1; TRBD2 is a possible D gene (7 bases). The length of the CDR3 is 15 residues. Germline V lookup: CDR1 SNHLY, CDR2 FYNNEI. Trimming took off 6 bases at V and 2 bases at J, with 14 bases between the two ends. The CDR3 protein is CASRGGGGAYNEQFF. CDR3 DNA: TGTGCCAGCAGGGGTGGAGGGGGGGCCTACAATGAGCAGTTCTTC.

The V and J genes are TRBV6-6 and TRBJ1-1, with D tentatively TRBD1 (6 bases). The length of the CDR3 is 15 residues. V shed 6 bases and J shed 0 bases, with 14 bases lying between them. Germline V gene lookup returns CDR1 MNHNY and CDR2 SVGAGI (reference sequence). CDR3 nucleotide sequence: TGTGCCAGCAGCGAGGACAGTCCAATGAACACTGAAGCTTTCTTT. This gives the protein CASSEDSPMNTEAFF.

This chain links TRBV6-1 with TRBJ1-5; 7 positions match TRBD1. CDR3 length equals 15 residues. Trimming cost V 4 bases and J 6 bases; bases outside gene matches: 9. Germline loops: CDR1 MNHNS, CDR2 SASEGT. CDR3 amino acids: CASSALRTGGQPQHF. CDR3 DNA: TGTGCCAGCAGTGCTCTCCGGACAGGCGGTCAGCCCCAGCATTTT.

The gene calls are TRBV2 and TRBJ1-1; D call uncertain. The germline V and J ends were trimmed by 2 bases and 4 bases, with 8 bases remaining between them. The CDR3 is made up of 13 amino acids. Germline assignment: CDR1 SNHLY and CDR2 FYNNEI. CDR3 DNA: TGTGCCAGCAGTGAAAACGGAGGCACTGAAGCTTTCTTT. This codes for CASSENGGTEAFF.

This clone was seen just once. This chain connects TRBV28 to TRBJ1-1, with TRBD1 matching over 12 bases. CDR1 is MDHEN and CDR2 is SYDVKM in the germline V gene. The CDR3 consists of 14 residues. V shed 1 base, J shed 11 bases, and the junction held 5 bases outside the gene matches. CDR3 sequence (DNA): TGTGCCAGCAGTTTATCCGGGACAGGGGGCGGGGCTTTCTTT. This sequence encodes CASSLSGTGGGAFF.